The 13 T cell receptor beta chains in this list originate from one sample, sequenced in a study of Ad26.COV2.S vaccination and SARS-CoV-2 variants. TCRdb's copy holds only in-frame clones and misses some; the assay was immunoSEQ multiplex PCR. The sample yields roughly 420,000 clones, 70% to 90% seen once. Treatment of the sample: approximately 18 received Ad26.COV2.S at low or high dose, single or two shots; about 5 received placebo; per-sample allocation not given. Day 63 after the first vaccine or placebo injection was the time point for sampling. Sequencing used peripheral blood, obtained in a trial of Ad26.COV2.S vaccine versus placebo. These receptor sequences come from a person aged 18-65 years who received the Ad26.COV2.S COVID-19 vaccine or a placebo.

The chain is built from TRBV19 and TRBJ1-1; TRBD1 is a possible D gene (5 bases). The length of the CDR3 is 16 residues. Trimming removed 7 bases at V and 4 bases at J, with 22 bases between. Germline V gives CDR1 LNHDA, CDR2 SQIVND (reference sequence). The CDR3: CASKEGTVGAVTEAFF. The CDR3 nucleotides are TGTGCCAGTAAAGAGGGGACCGTCGGGGCGGTCACTGAAGCTTTCTTT.

The V and J genes are TRBV7-2 and TRBJ2-7; 9 bases agree with TRBD2. The CDR3 consists of 14 residues. The germline gives CDR1 SGHTA, CDR2 FQGNSA. The ends lost 6 bases at V and 5 bases at J; junction bases unmatched: 8. CDR3 in amino acids: CASRVAGAGNEQYF. The CDR3 DNA sequence: TGTGCCAGCAGGGTAGCGGGGGCAGGGAACGAGCAGTACTTC. Based on the CDR3 plus reference TRBV7-2 and TRBJ2-7, the full variable domain is GAGVSQSPSNKVTEKGKDVELRCDPISGHTALYWYRQSLGQGLEFLIYFQGNSAPDKSGLPSDRFSAERTGGSVSTLTIQRTQQEDSAVYLCASRVAGAGNEQYFGPGTRLTVT.

The chain has TRBV29-1 and TRBJ2-2; possible D gene TRBD1, 6 bases. Per germline, CDR1 SQVTM and CDR2 ANQGSEA. This CDR3 comprises 14 residues. The V end was cut by 4 bases, the J end by 2 bases, with 11 bases between. CDR3 sequence: CSVVMGHNTGELFF. The CDR3 DNA reads TGCAGCGTTGTTATGGGACACAACACCGGGGAGCTGTTTTTT.

This chain connects TRBV28 to TRBJ1-1; 11 bases line up with TRBD1. J lost 0 bases, V lost 4 bases, and 1 base had no gene match. From germline, CDR1 is MDHEN and CDR2 SYDVKM. This CDR3 has 15 residues. Here the CDR3 reads CASSWGQGVNTEAFF. The CDR3 nucleotides read TGTGCCAGCAGTTGGGGACAGGGGGTGAACACTGAAGCTTTCTTT.

As DNA, the CDR3 is TGTGCCACCAGCTTAGGACAGATATCTAACTATGGCTACACCTTC. Protein: CATSLGQISNYGYTF. The rearrangement uses TRBV24-1 and TRBJ1-2, with D possibly TRBD1 on 6 matching bases. The CDR3 is 15 amino acids. Germline V gene sequence: CDR1 KGHDR, CDR2 SFDVKD. V was shortened by 7 bases and J by 0 bases, with 14 bases between the two germline ends.

Worth noting for this clone: One end of the junction varies from germline; a read error may be responsible. The chain combines TRBV7-7 with TRBJ2-2, with D possibly matching TRBD2 (7 bases). Germline values: CDR1 SSHAT, CDR2 FNYEAQ (reference sequence). This CDR3 comprises 13 residues. The CDR3 bases are TGTGCTAGCAGCTTAGGGGGGGCCGGGGAGCTGTTTTTT. Protein sequence: CASSLGGAGELFF.

CDR3 DNA: TGTGCCAGCAGTTTAGAGGGGACTTGGGGGGGTATGGCCCTCCACTTT. Translated: CASSLEGTWGGMALHF. V is TRBV28 and J is TRBJ1-6; perhaps TRBD1 as D (5 bases). Trimming cost V 2 bases and J 14 bases, with 22 bases left between them. CDR1 and CDR2 from the germline V gene are MDHEN and SYDVKM. This CDR3 is built from 16 residues.

This chain links TRBV7-9 with TRBJ2-3, with TRBD1 as a possible D gene (6 bases). Germline V gives CDR1 SEHNR, CDR2 FQNEAQ (reference sequence). Trimming removed 2 bases at V and 5 bases at J, with 11 bases between. The CDR3 spans 14 residues. The CDR3 DNA sequence: TGTGCCAGCAGCTTAATGGGGGCCAAAGATACGCAGTATTTT. Protein product: CASSLMGAKDTQYF. The full variable domain, with the rest looked up from reference TRBV7-9 and TRBJ2-3, is DTGVSQNPRHKITKRGQNVTFRCDPISEHNRLYWYRQTLGQGPEFLTYFQNEAQLEKSRLLSDRFSAERPKGSFSTLEIQRTEQGDSAMYLCASSLMGAKDTQYFGPGTRLTVL.

The rearrangement joins TRBV12-3 or TRBV12-4 to TRBJ2-1; D assignment may be TRBD1 or TRBD2 (5 bases each). V was cut by 5 bases and J by 7 bases, with 12 bases left in between. The length of the CDR3 is 13 residues. CDR3: CASSGAPGNEQFF. The DNA for the CDR3 is TGTGCCAGCAGTGGGGCTCCGGGAAATGAGCAGTTCTTC.

A single count supports this clone. This rearrangement joins TRBV7-2 to TRBJ2-3; 7 positions match TRBD2. The CDR3 is made up of 15 amino acids. Germline V gene lookup returns CDR1 SGHTA and CDR2 FQGNSA. V shed 4 bases, J shed 4 bases, and the junction held 8 bases outside the gene matches. The CDR3 DNA reads TGTGCCAGCAGCTGGGCGGGGGAGTACGCAGATACGCAGTATTTT. Translation gives CASSWAGEYADTQYF.

The rearrangement links TRBV7-2 to TRBJ1-1; TRBD1 matches 8 bases. The CDR3 spans 15 residues. The V gene's germline CDR1 is SGHTA and CDR2 FQGNSA. Trimming took 3 bases from V and 4 from J; bases not matched to a gene: 7. The CDR3 here is CASSLEGQGGTEAFF. DNA for the CDR3: TGTGCCAGCAGCTTGGAAGGACAGGGTGGCACTGAAGCTTTCTTT.

The chain joins TRBV7-2 to TRBJ2-2; D may be TRBD1 (6 bases). The CDR3 loop spans 16 amino acids. Trimming cost V 5 bases and J 4 bases, with 17 bases left between them. Germline V gene lookup returns CDR1 SGHTA and CDR2 FQGNSA. The CDR3 region has the DNA TGTGCCAGCAGCCCCCGACAGGTACTCGTCACCGGGGAGCTGTTTTTT. Protein product: CASSPRQVLVTGELFF. Using reference TRBV7-2 and TRBJ2-2 for the parts outside the CDR3, the full variable domain is GAGVSQSPSNKVTEKGKDVELRCDPISGHTALYWYRQSLGQGLEFLIYFQGNSAPDKSGLPSDRFSAERTGGSVSTLTIQRTQQEDSAVYLCASSPRQVLVTGELFFGEGSRLTVL.

This clone appeared once. The gene calls are TRBV30 and TRBJ2-3; 13 nucleotides line up with TRBD2. The CDR3 extends over 15 amino acids. Unmatched junction bases numbered 6, after V lost 4 bases and J lost 5 bases. Germline V lookup: CDR1 GTSNPN, CDR2 SVGIG (reference sequence). The CDR3 coding sequence is TGTGCCTGGAAACTAGCGGGGGGGCCTGGAGATACGCAGTATTTT. Encoded protein: CAWKLAGGPGDTQYF.